The sequence of this T cell receptor beta chain was determined in a study of T cell responses to AZD1222 COVID-19 vaccine (dated by TCRdb to the early 2020s). As for the study more broadly: AZD1222 recipients with second doses at about 4 weeks or about 12 weeks were pooled, because spike-specific TCR depth and breadth did not differ between schedules. Trial participants were enrolled into age subgroups of 18-55, 56-69 and 70-plus years, which contained about 150, 27 and 61 TCR-sequenced participants, respectively. TCR sequencing was performed for about 250 trial participants, of whom approximately 200 were given two doses of AZD1222 and some 25 were given two doses of MenACWY control vaccine.

Interpreted using the paper, the time point label stands for: baseline before first vaccination. Samples from vaccinated people were obtained from the UK trials COV001 and COV002, which included a single-blind randomized controlled phase 2/3 trial of AZD1222 (ChAdOx1 nCoV-19) in healthy adults. For TCRbeta chain sequencing, PBMC samples were collected from trial participants at day 0 and at day 28 after the second dose. Looking up the germline V gene yields CDR1 SQVTM and CDR2 ANQGSEA. The CDR3 measures 12 amino acids from cysteine to phenylalanine. The only DNA kept is the CDR3, 36 bases in frame from the first base. V loses 8 bases at its end and J loses 8 bases; junction bases beyond the gene matches: 6. What the study reported, not specific to this receptor: The vaccine-associated CD4 TCRs covered the entire spike protein, and the dominant responses fell in regions 160-218 and 743-854. Participants were mostly white British, with more females than males. The authors suggested clonal diversity may have been underestimated. Only 5 to 7 AZD1222 recipients were SARS-CoV-2 seropositive at baseline, limiting conclusions about previously exposed vaccinees. The 56-69-year group was small, and its depth increase did not reach significance, likely because of low power. Because no samples from the day 14 peak response were available, repertoires could be characterized only after the peak T cell response. After two AZD1222 doses, both the breadth and the depth of spike-specific TCRs were significantly higher than at day 0 and than in MenACWY recipients. Epitopes outside the regions mutated in the B.1.351 and B.1.1.7 variants were reportedly recognized by nearly half of the unique spike-specific TCRs.

The CDR3 regions of human TCRbeta chains were subjected to immunosequencing. Under the source paper's analysis protocol: TCRs in the repertoires were matched against a reference library of SARS-CoV-2-specific TCRs that had been generated with the MIRA antigen-specificity platform. Breadth was defined as the fraction of unique TCRs that were SARS-CoV-2-associated, and depth was defined as the fraction of total T cells that were SARS-CoV-2-associated. Using the MIRA data, each spike-specific TCR was assigned both to the spike region to which the TCR was reactive and to a CD4 or CD8 class. Log10-transformed breadth and depth values were compared by one-way ANOVA with Sidak's multiple comparisons tests. TCRdb re-hosts the immuneACCESS table, in-frame sequences only. Its copies lack some clones; in the studies checked, an unresolved V gene accounts for under half of them, and the cause for the rest is not known. V and J calls and clone size come straight from that table; D and trimming were deduced from the DNA. The sample table records roughly 99,000 clones; more than 80% of these occur just once. The leading ten clones occupy less than 8% of the sample.

About this clone itself: Its binding antigen is unknown. One base away there is no much larger clone; base qualities are not given.

In this chain, TRBV29-1 is recombined with TRBJ1-2, with 12 central nucleotides matching TRBD1. The sequences come from peripheral blood, collected on day 0 of AZD1222 vaccination. The clonotype comes from an adult in good health. The nucleotide sequence reads as follows: TGCAGCTCGGGACAGGGGGCGTACGGCTACACCTTC. This encodes CSSGQGAYGYTF.